This TCR beta chain came from a study of blood T cell repertoires in COVID-19. At the level of the study: Some COVID-19 samples were acute and others convalescent; all came from the United States, Italy and Spain.

Germline CDR1 WNHNN, CDR2 SYGVQD (reference sequence). With 8 bases removed from V and 1 base from J, the gap between germline ends came to 14 bases. CDR3 size: 14 residues. Clones were read by immunoSEQ multiplex PCR, and TCRdb kept only the in-frame ones, dropping some. The table records some 170,000 clones, about nine tenths of them present only once. This receptor was obtained from a man in his sixties with active or convalescent COVID-19. The chain employs TRBV10-1 and TRBJ1-1; D uncertain. The sequencing input was peripheral blood. CDR3 coding DNA: TGCGCCAGCTCCCCGGGGAGTACGAACACTGAAGCTTTCTTT. Residues: CASSPGSTNTEAFF.